The 32 T cell receptor beta chains listed next were all sequenced from one sample in a study of blood T cell repertoires in COVID-19. The assay was immunoSEQ multiplex PCR, and TCRdb's table has in-frame clones only and misses some. The table records 120,000 to 150,000 clones, roughly 90% of them present only once. Sequenced sample: peripheral blood. The receptors were gathered from a human donor in a cohort sampled during active COVID-19.

The chain combines TRBV19 with TRBJ2-5; D is ambiguous. From germline, CDR1 is LNHDA and CDR2 SQIVND (reference sequence). V lost 6 bases and J lost 0, with 8 bases in between. The length of the CDR3 is 13 residues. CDR3 sequence (DNA): TGTGCCAGTAGGGCTAGATACCAAGAGACCCAGTACTTC. Its protein product is CASRARYQETQYF.

The chain recombines TRBV6-6 with TRBJ2-7, with unresolved D. CDR3 size: 12 residues. Trimming took 0 bases from V and 3 from J, leaving 3 bases between them. Germline CDR1 and CDR2: MNHNY and SVGAGI (reference sequence). The CDR3 DNA reads as TGTGCCAGCAGTTACTCCAGCTACGAGCAGTACTTC. This gives the protein CASSYSSYEQYF.

The chain has TRBV7-2 and TRBJ1-5, with D perhaps matching TRBD1 (5 bases). The V gene's germline CDR1 is SGHTA and CDR2 FQGNSA. The V gene lost 5 bases and the J gene lost 7 bases, with 15 bases spanning the gap. The CDR3 has 14 residues. CDR3 nucleotides: TGTGCCAGCAGCCTGACGGGGGTGGGACAGCCCCAGCATTTT. Its translation is CASSLTGVGQPQHF.

The gene calls are TRBV5-6 and TRBJ2-2; D ambiguous. The CDR3 loop spans 17 amino acids. V lost 0 bases and J lost 3, with 15 bases in between. Germline-derived CDR1 and CDR2 are SGHDT and YYEEEE. CDR3 residues: CASSLVGRPSHTGELFF. The CDR3 DNA sequence: TGTGCCAGCAGCTTGGTAGGCAGGCCCTCGCACACCGGGGAGCTGTTTTTT.

This sequence joins TRBV7-2 and TRBJ1-6; 8 bases align to TRBD1. Germline lookup yields CDR1 SGHTA and CDR2 FQGNSA. This CDR3 has 15 amino acids. Losses at the gene ends were 3 bases for V and 7 bases for J; bases not matched to a gene: 5. This chain's CDR3 is CASSFRTGSNSPLHF. CDR3 DNA sequence: TGTGCCAGCAGCTTTCGGACAGGGTCGAATTCACCCCTCCACTTT.

This chain joins TRBV30 and TRBJ2-3; D possibly corresponds to TRBD2 (6 bases). There are 15 residues in the CDR3. Germline V gives CDR1 GTSNPN, CDR2 SVGIG (reference sequence). V lost 5 bases, J lost 0 bases, and 15 bases lay in between. The CDR3 protein is CAWGAGTLSTDTQYF. CDR3 DNA: TGTGCCTGGGGGGCGGGAACACTTAGCACAGATACGCAGTATTTT.

V gene TRBV5-5 combines with J gene TRBJ2-5, with TRBD1 matching over 8 bases. CDR1 is SGHKS, CDR2 YYEKEE, per germline (reference sequence). J lost 1 base, V lost 4 bases, and 6 bases had no gene match. There are 15 residues in the CDR3. CDR3 sequence (DNA): TGTGCCAGCAGCGGAGAGCAGGGGGCCCAAGAGACCCAGTACTTC. Its protein product is CASSGEQGAQETQYF.

V gene TRBV5-1 combines with J gene TRBJ1-5, with 9 bases identical to TRBD1. The CDR3 runs 15 residues. The germline gives CDR1 SGHRS, CDR2 YFSETQ. The V gene end was trimmed by 4 bases and the J gene end by 5 bases; junction bases not matched to a gene: 7. CDR3 sequence reads: CASSLTGGWDQPQHF. The CDR3 coding sequence is TGCGCCAGCAGCCTTACAGGGGGCTGGGATCAGCCCCAGCATTTT.

The chain couples TRBV25-1 to TRBJ2-7; D is possibly TRBD1 (6 bases). The germline V gene encodes CDR1 MGHDK and CDR2 SYGVNS. The CDR3 totals 14 residues. The V gene lost 6 bases and the J gene lost 4 bases, with 16 bases spanning the gap. This CDR3 reads CASREGDILYEQYF. CDR3 in DNA: TGTGCCAGCAGGGAAGGGGACATTCTTTACGAGCAGTACTTC.

J is TRBJ1-4 and V is TRBV4-1, with TRBD1 matching over 12 bases. V was clipped by 4 bases and J by 5 bases; unmatched bases: 8. The germline V gene has CDR1 MGHRA and CDR2 YSYEKL. The CDR3 length is 17 residues. The DNA of the CDR3 is TGCGCCAGCAGCCCCCGGGACAGGGGGCTTAAGAATGAAAAACTGTTTTTT. Translated: CASSPRDRGLKNEKLFF.

The chain couples TRBV7-9 to TRBJ2-7, with 7 bases fitting TRBD1. CDR1 is SEHNR and CDR2 is FQNEAQ in the germline V gene (reference sequence). Trimming at V came to 3 bases and at J to 6 bases, leaving 2 bases not matched to a gene. The CDR3 extends over 12 amino acids. CDR3 amino acids: CASSLGTVEQYF. The CDR3 coding sequence is TGTGCCAGCAGCTTGGGGACAGTCGAGCAGTACTTC.

This sequence joins TRBV20-1 and TRBJ2-7, with unresolved D. Looked up from germline, CDR1 is DFQATT and CDR2 is SNEGSKA (reference sequence). The CDR3 has 11 residues. Trimming removed 3 bases at V and 4 bases at J, with 7 bases between. In DNA, the CDR3 is TGCAGTGCTAGTCCCTTTTACGAGCAGTACTTC. It encodes CSASPFYEQYF.

The V call is TRBV11-2, the J call TRBJ1-5, with D uncertain. In germline, CDR1 is SGHAT, CDR2 FQNNGV. The length of the CDR3 is 15 residues. Trimming took off 1 base at V and 0 bases at J, with 7 bases between the two ends. As DNA, the CDR3 is TGTGCCAGCAGCTTAGGGGGAGATAGCAATCAGCCCCAGCATTTT. Protein product: CASSLGGDSNQPQHF.

The rearrangement links TRBV4-2 to TRBJ2-7; a weak D match, TRBD2 (5 bases). The ends were cut back, 6 bases at V and 1 base at J, with 19 bases in the middle. Germline CDR1 and CDR2: LGHNA and YNFKEQ. The CDR3 consists of 16 residues. This CDR3 is CASRKTSLGESYEQYF. The CDR3 nucleotides read TGTGCCAGCAGGAAGACAAGTCTCGGGGAATCCTACGAGCAGTACTTC.

The rearrangement uses TRBV7-9 and TRBJ1-1; D gene ambiguous. This CDR3 is built from 14 residues. V gave up 2 bases and J gave up 3 bases, with 10 bases separating them. Germline values: CDR1 SEHNR, CDR2 FQNEAQ (reference sequence). CDR3 sequence reads: CASSLNAIDTEAFF. The CDR3 DNA follows: TGTGCCAGCAGCTTAAATGCGATTGACACTGAAGCTTTCTTT. Full variable domain (rest looked up from reference TRBV7-9 and TRBJ1-1): DTGVSQNPRHKITKRGQNVTFRCDPISEHNRLYWYRQTLGQGPEFLTYFQNEAQLEKSRLLSDRFSAERPKGSFSTLEIQRTEQGDSAMYLCASSLNAIDTEAFFGQGTRLTVV.

V is TRBV6-2 or TRBV6-3 and J is TRBJ2-1, with TRBD1 matching 7 bases. The ends lost 0 bases at V and 15 bases at J; junction bases unmatched: 5. Germline CDR1 MNHEY, CDR2 SVGEGT. CDR3 length equals 12 residues. In DNA form, the CDR3 reads TGTGCCAGCAGTTACTCCACAGGGGCTCCGTTCTTC. As protein: CASSYSTGAPFF.

The chain joins TRBV7-8 to TRBJ1-5, with D possibly being TRBD1 (6 bases). Trimming stripped 4 bases from V and 7 bases from J, with 20 bases between. The CDR3 runs to 16 residues. Germline values: CDR1 SGHVS, CDR2 FQNEAQ. The CDR3 DNA reads TGTGCCAGCAGCTCCTCAGAGGGGGGGGTTTCGCAGCCCCAGCATTTT. Its protein product is CASSSSEGGVSQPQHF.

This clone came up a few times. The V and J genes are TRBV7-3 and TRBJ2-1, with D uncertain. V gave up 5 bases and J gave up 0 bases, with 23 bases separating them. This CDR3 is built from 19 residues. Germline assignment: CDR1 SGHTA and CDR2 FQGTGA. The CDR3 DNA reads as TGTGCCAGCAGCCCCCTATATAGAGGTATCCAAAGCTCCTACAATGAGCAGTTCTTC. Residues: CASSPLYRGIQSSYNEQFF. Variable domain in full (rest from reference TRBV7-3 and TRBJ2-1): GAGVSQTPSNKVTEKGKYVELRCDPISGHTALYWYRQSLGQGPEFLIYFQGTGAADDSGLPNDRFFAVRPEGSVSTLKIQRTERGDSAVYLCASSPLYRGIQSSYNEQFFGPGTRLTVL.

This chain joins TRBV2 and TRBJ2-4; a possible D gene is TRBD1 (6 bases). This CDR3 is built from 13 residues. V was clipped by 4 bases and J by 6 bases, with 10 bases between them. CDR1 is SNHLY, CDR2 FYNNEI, per germline. The CDR3 loop reads CASSVQGLNIQYF. In DNA, the CDR3 is TGTGCCAGCAGTGTACAGGGATTAAACATTCAGTACTTC.

This chain connects TRBV7-2 to TRBJ2-7; no firm D call. The CDR3 runs to 14 residues. The V gene's germline CDR1 is SGHTA and CDR2 FQGNSA. V lost 1 base, J lost 2 bases, and 9 bases lay in between. The CDR3: CASSLVPETYEQYF. Here the CDR3 DNA reads TGTGCCAGCAGCTTAGTTCCAGAAACCTACGAGCAGTACTTC.

V and J are TRBV19 and TRBJ1-6, with D perhaps TRBD1 (5 bases). The V end lost 3 bases, the J end lost 8 bases, and 8 bases lay between the germline ends. CDR3 length: 13 residues. Germline CDR1 LNHDA, CDR2 SQIVND (reference sequence). The CDR3, as DNA: TGTGCCAGTAGTATCACAGGAGATTCACCCCTCCACTTT. Encoded protein: CASSITGDSPLHF.

The table lists this clone with a count of one. The CDR3 DNA sequence: TGTGCCAGCAGTGAACAGCCGGGACTCCTTAACAATGAGCAGTTCTTC. This encodes CASSEQPGLLNNEQFF. The V call is TRBV6-1, the J call TRBJ2-1; D is perhaps TRBD2 (6 bases). The CDR3 loop spans 16 amino acids. V shed 2 bases and J shed 5 bases, with 16 bases lying between them. Per germline, CDR1 MNHNS and CDR2 SASEGT.

V is TRBV7-9 and J is TRBJ2-3; TRBD2 is a possible D gene (6 bases). Trimming took 4 bases from V and 1 from J, leaving 18 bases between them. CDR1 is SEHNR, CDR2 FQNEAQ, per germline (reference sequence). The CDR3 contains 17 residues. In DNA, the CDR3 is TGTGCCAGCAGCTCTGGGACTTTGGGGGACGGCACAGATACGCAGTATTTT. It translates to CASSSGTLGDGTDTQYF.

In DNA, the CDR3 is TGCGCCAGCAGCCCGACAGGTAATAGCAATCAGCCCCAGCATTTT. Its protein is CASSPTGNSNQPQHF. The chain couples TRBV4-3 to TRBJ1-5, with a possible D match to TRBD1 (6 bases). V lost 4 bases to trimming and J lost 0 bases, with 10 bases between them. The CDR3 runs to 15 residues. Germline loops: CDR1 LGHNA, CDR2 YSLEER.

DNA for the CDR3: TGTGCCTGGAGTGTCGACTCAGGGGAAGGACTGGGTGAGCAGTTCTTC. Translated, it gives CAWSVDSGEGLGEQFF. The V call is TRBV30, the J call TRBJ2-1; D possibly corresponds to TRBD1 (6 bases). CDR1 GTSNPN and CDR2 SVGIG come from the germline V gene (reference sequence). Trimming shortened V by 0 bases and J by 9 bases, and 21 bases separated the two germline ends. The CDR3 runs 16 residues.

The table lists this clone with a count of one. This sequence joins TRBV4-2 and TRBJ1-5; possibly TRBD1 for D (6 bases). Trimming stripped 0 bases from V and 7 bases from J, with 10 bases between. From germline, CDR1 is LGHNA and CDR2 YNFKEQ. This CDR3 is built from 14 residues. CDR3 residues: CASSQERGKQPQHF. For the CDR3, the DNA is TGTGCCAGCAGCCAAGAAAGGGGGAAGCAGCCCCAGCATTTT.

The chain is built from TRBV30 and TRBJ1-5; 7 bases are a match to TRBD1. The CDR3 is 14 amino acids. Germline CDR1 GTSNPN, CDR2 SVGIG (reference sequence). Trimming cost V 0 bases and J 3 bases; bases outside gene matches: 2. The CDR3 region has the DNA TGTGCCTGGAGTGTACAGGGGATCAATCAGCCCCAGCATTTT. Amino acid sequence: CAWSVQGINQPQHF.

This rearrangement joins TRBV5-1 to TRBJ1-2, with TRBD1 matching 8 bases. Looked up from germline, CDR1 is SGHRS and CDR2 is YFSETQ. The CDR3 sequence is 16 residues long. The V gene end was trimmed by 4 bases and the J gene end by 4 bases; junction bases not matched to a gene: 12. The CDR3 is CASSTYYRGNIYGYTF. The DNA for the CDR3 is TGCGCCAGCAGCACGTACTACAGGGGGAACATCTATGGCTACACCTTC.

The gene calls are TRBV5-8 and TRBJ2-1; D possibly corresponds to TRBD1 (6 bases). CDR1 and CDR2 (germline): SGHTS, YDEGEE. V shed 5 bases and J shed 11 bases, with 14 bases lying between them. The CDR3 is 12 residues long. The CDR3 nucleotides read TGTGCCAGCAGTACAGGGACACCCCAGCAGTTCTTC. Its translation: CASSTGTPQQFF.

This rearrangement joins TRBV11-3 to TRBJ2-1, with D unclear. The CDR3 sequence is 16 residues long. From germline, CDR1 is SGHNT and CDR2 YENEEA. V dropped 5 bases and J dropped 9 bases, with 23 bases sitting between them. The CDR3 region is CASSPRGAAVSSEQFF. The CDR3 DNA reads as TGTGCCAGCAGCCCGCGTGGTGCGGCGGTTTCCAGTGAGCAGTTCTTC.

The chain carries TRBV7-2 and TRBJ2-1; the D is unclear. The CDR3 has 12 amino acids. Trimming removed 6 bases from V and 4 bases from J, with 7 bases in between. Per the germline V gene, CDR1 is SGHTA and CDR2 is FQGNSA. CDR3 bases: TGTGCCAGCAGGAGCACTTACAATGAGCAGTTCTTC. Translated, it gives CASRSTYNEQFF.

The rearrangement uses TRBV6-5 and TRBJ1-6, with a tentative D call TRBD1 (6 bases). This CDR3 is 13 amino acids long. In germline, CDR1 is MNHEY, CDR2 SVGAGI. Trimming removed 6 bases from V and 12 bases from J, with 15 bases in between. This chain's CDR3 is CASRSDSLKPLHF. CDR3 DNA: TGTGCCAGCAGGTCGGACAGCCTAAAACCCCTCCACTTT.